These 30 T cell receptor beta chains originate from one sample sequenced in a study of breast tumors, draining lymph nodes, adjacent tissues. Axillary draining lymph nodes of breast cancer patients supplied the node samples. TCRdb re-called the multiplex PCR reads through MiXCR, storing one row per CDR3 protein. The table has 150,000 to 200,000 distinct CDR3 sequences, 30% to 40% seen once; the top ten hold less than 4%. Sequencing input: axillary lymph node tissue. These receptor sequences come from a female donor with breast cancer. Some clones in this sample may be carry-over from other donors' samples.

As concerns this clonotype: Since a much larger clone is just one base distant, this may be a read error. The DNA is omitted, as the CDR3 cannot be located on it reliably, and the CDR3 follows TCRdb's listing. V usage is TRBV30 and J usage is TRBJ2-2; TRBD2 was called by the table and not checked on the DNA. The CDR3 comprises 16 residues, both ends counted. Germline V gives CDR1 GTSNPN, CDR2 SVGIG (reference sequence). The CDR3 here is CAWAAGTSRRTGELSF.

This clonotype was counted ten times or more. The J gene is TRBJ2-5, the V gene TRBV5-4; 7 bases fit TRBD2. The CDR3 sequence is 15 residues long. V lost 0 bases and J lost 2; bases outside the gene matches: 4. Germline CDR1 reads SGHNT; CDR2 reads YYREEE (reference sequence). CDR3 region: CASSLVGGVQETQYF. For the CDR3, the DNA is TGTGCCAGCAGCTTGGTGGGGGGGGTACAAGAGACCCAGTACTTC.

This clonotype was counted ten times or more. The chain couples TRBV7-9 to TRBJ2-3; no clear D gene. There are 16 residues in the CDR3. Germline V gene sequence: CDR1 SEHNR, CDR2 FQNEAQ (reference sequence). V lost 5 bases to trimming and J lost 0 bases, with 15 bases between them. CDR3 coding DNA: TGTGCCAGCAGCCCCAGGACGTGGTCTAGCACAGATACGCAGTATTTT. Amino acid sequence: CASSPRTWSSTDTQYF.

The J gene is TRBJ2-3, the V gene TRBV7-2, with TRBD1 as a possible D gene (6 bases). V was pared by 3 bases and J by 11 bases, with 24 bases between. CDR3 length: 16 residues. CDR1 SGHTA and CDR2 FQGNSA come from the germline V gene. This chain's CDR3 is CASSFLGRGRYNEQYF. The CDR3, as DNA: TGTGCCAGCAGCTTTTTGGGCAGGGGTCGCTACAATGAGCAGTATTTT.

This clonotype was seen ten or more times. The chain joins TRBV7-8 to TRBJ2-5; TRBD2 matches 7 bases. The CDR3 extends over 14 amino acids. Germline V gives CDR1 SGHVS, CDR2 FQNEAQ. The V segment lost 4 bases and the J segment 13 bases; nucleotides outside the gene matches: 15. The CDR3, as DNA: TGTGCCAGCAGCTCGGGCCCAACGGAGCGGGAAAGGTACTTC. Translated: CASSSGPTERERYF. The full variable domain, with the rest looked up from reference TRBV7-8 and TRBJ2-5, is GAGVSQSPRYKVAKRGQDVALRCDPISGHVSLFWYQQALGQGPEFLTYFQNEAQLDKSGLPSDRFFAERPEGSVSTLKIQRTQQEDSAVYLCASSSGPTERERYFGPGTRLLVL.

This clonotype was picked up many times. The CDR3 loop is CASSPPASGSSYEQYF. CDR3 DNA: TGTGCCAGCAGTCCCCCGGCTAGCGGGAGCTCCTACGAGCAGTACTTC. The J gene is TRBJ2-7, the V gene TRBV27; TRBD2 aligns across 10 bases. CDR3 length: 16 amino acids. The ends lost 5 bases at V and 0 bases at J; junction bases unmatched: 7. CDR1 and CDR2 (germline): MNHEY, SMNVEV (reference sequence).

This clonotype has ten or more counts. The chain couples TRBV20-1 to TRBJ2-7; 15 nucleotides line up with TRBD2. The CDR3 has 16 residues. From germline, CDR1 is DFQATT and CDR2 SNEGSKA (reference sequence). V lost 6 bases, J lost 0 bases, and 6 bases stayed unmatched. CDR3 sequence: CSARGLAGGPSYEQYF. The CDR3, as DNA: TGCAGTGCCCGGGGACTAGCGGGAGGACCCTCCTACGAGCAGTACTTC.

This clonotype was detected many times. The V call is TRBV11-2, the J call TRBJ2-3; 9 bases are shared with TRBD2. With V trimmed by 3 bases and J by 0 bases, 7 bases remained unmatched. This CDR3 is 17 amino acids long. Germline V gene sequence: CDR1 SGHAT, CDR2 FQNNGV. The CDR3 loop reads CASSFPRAGGSTDTQYF. DNA of the CDR3: TGTGCCAGCAGCTTCCCCCGAGCGGGGGGAAGCACAGATACGCAGTATTTT.

With respect to this clonotype: One end of the junction varies from germline; a read error may be responsible. This chain uses TRBV20-1 with TRBJ2-3, with a possible D match to TRBD2 (5 bases). Per the germline V gene, CDR1 is DFQATT and CDR2 is SNEGSKA (reference sequence). The CDR3 loop spans 12 amino acids. The CDR3 region is CSARRSGDTPYF. The CDR3 DNA sequence: TGCAGTGCTAGACGCAGCGGAGATACGCCGTATTTT.

This clonotype was seen at least ten times. The chain uses TRBV27 and TRBJ1-6; D not resolved. CDR1 is MNHEY and CDR2 is SMNVEV in the germline V gene (reference sequence). The CDR3 covers 18 residues. Trimming removed 5 bases from V and 0 bases from J, with 17 bases in between. CDR3 sequence reads: CASSPFELGGSYNSPLHF. The CDR3 DNA reads TGTGCCAGCAGTCCCTTCGAGTTGGGCGGCTCCTATAATTCACCCCTCCACTTT.

This clonotype has ten or more counts. The V call is TRBV6-6, the J call TRBJ2-5, with 8 positions matching TRBD2. Germline V gene data show CDR1 as MNHNY and CDR2 as SVGAGI (reference sequence). There are 12 residues in the CDR3. V gave up 7 bases and J gave up 4 bases; unmatched junction bases: 2. CDR3 sequence: CASTSGGETQYF. CDR3 DNA sequence: TGTGCCAGCACCAGCGGGGGAGAGACCCAGTACTTC.

The table lists this clonotype with many counts. The CDR3 loop reads CASSWVEQRSTDTQYF. In DNA, the CDR3 is TGTGCCAGCAGCTGGGTGGAGCAAAGAAGCACAGATACGCAGTATTTT. The V gene is TRBV5-4, the J gene TRBJ2-3, with D hard to call. CDR1 and CDR2 from the germline V gene are SGHNT and YYREEE (reference sequence). Trimming left V 3 bases short and J 0 bases short, with 14 bases between. The CDR3 contains 16 residues.

The table lists this clonotype with many counts. The chain employs TRBV7-2 and TRBJ2-7; D is perhaps TRBD2 (6 bases). The V gene's germline CDR1 is SGHTA and CDR2 FQGNSA. CDR3 length: 12 amino acids. V dropped 5 bases and J dropped 8 bases, with 13 bases sitting between them. CDR3 sequence (DNA): TGTGCCAGCAGCATATATGGAGGGCAGCAGTACTTC. It is translated as CASSIYGGQQYF.

This clonotype has more than one count but fewer than ten. V gene TRBV6-5 combines with J gene TRBJ2-3, with a possible D match to TRBD2 (7 bases). This CDR3 contains 14 residues. Germline lookup yields CDR1 MNHEY and CDR2 SVGAGI. The V end lost 5 bases, the J end lost 5 bases, and 14 bases lay between the germline ends. Here the CDR3 reads CASSHGGQEDTQYF. CDR3 nucleotide sequence: TGTGCCAGCAGTCACGGGGGGCAAGAAGATACGCAGTATTTT.

This clonotype was counted many times. The rearrangement joins TRBV11-1 to TRBJ2-7, with 11 nucleotides matching TRBD1. This CDR3 has 14 amino acids. CDR1 and CDR2 (germline): SGHAT, FQDESV (reference sequence). The trim removed 4 bases at V and 7 bases at J, leaving 6 bases unmatched. This chain's CDR3 is CASSSGQGAGEQYF. In nucleotides, the CDR3 is TGTGCCAGCAGCTCTGGACAGGGGGCGGGAGAGCAGTACTTC.

This clonotype was counted once. Germline and junction disagree at one end, which may indicate a read error. V is TRBV5-1 and J is TRBJ1-1, with D possibly TRBD1 on 5 matching bases. Germline loops: CDR1 SGHRS, CDR2 YFSETQ. This CDR3 contains 13 residues. In DNA form, the CDR3 reads TGCGCCAGCAGCTTGGGGGGGGGAACTGACGCTTTCTTT. Its translation is CASSLGGGTDAFF.

V and J are TRBV28 and TRBJ2-7, with D possibly being TRBD1 (8 bases). Germline V gene sequence: CDR1 MDHEN, CDR2 SYDVKM. V was shortened by 2 bases and J by 2 bases, with 10 bases between the two germline ends. There are 14 residues in the CDR3. The CDR3 sequence is CASSLTGGAYEQYF. The CDR3 nucleotides read TGTGCCAGCAGTTTAACAGGGGGGGCCTACGAGCAGTACTTC.

V is TRBV15 and J is TRBJ1-3; tentatively, D is TRBD1 (5 bases). Germline V lookup: CDR1 LNHNV, CDR2 YYDKDF (reference sequence). V shed 6 bases and J shed 0 bases, with 9 bases lying between them. This CDR3 has 14 residues. This CDR3 reads CATRPTGSGNTIYF. The CDR3 DNA is TGTGCCACCAGACCAACAGGCTCTGGAAACACCATATATTTT.

A word on this clonotype: One end of the junction varies from germline; a read error may be responsible. This rearrangement joins TRBV7-7 to TRBJ2-5; TRBD2 agrees at 12 bases. The CDR3 spans 15 residues. Germline V gene data show CDR1 as SSHAT and CDR2 as FNYEAQ (reference sequence). The CDR3 nucleotides are TGTGCTAGCAGCTTAGGGACTAGCGGGTCGGAGACCCAGTACTTC. The encoded protein is CASSLGTSGSETQYF.

This chain's CDR3 is CASGDPPQHF. The CDR3 region has the DNA TGTGCCAGCGGGGACCCGCCCCAGCATTTT. This chain links TRBV28 with TRBJ1-5, with D perhaps matching TRBD1 (5 bases). Trimming took 8 bases from V and 9 from J, leaving 8 bases between them. From germline, CDR1 is MDHEN and CDR2 SYDVKM. The CDR3 spans 10 residues.

V gene TRBV10-3 combines with J gene TRBJ2-3; a weak D match, TRBD2 (5 bases). Germline V lookup: CDR1 ENHRY, CDR2 SYGVKD. V lost 3 bases and J 4 bases, leaving 14 bases between the germline ends. The CDR3 totals 15 residues. CDR3 amino acids: CAISDASLFSDTQYF. The CDR3 DNA sequence: TGTGCCATCAGTGATGCTAGCCTGTTCTCAGATACGCAGTATTTT.

This clonotype was picked up many times. The chain has TRBV2 and TRBJ2-3, with TRBD2 matching 11 bases. The ends lost 9 bases at V and 0 bases at J; junction bases unmatched: 2. Germline CDR1 reads SNHLY; CDR2 reads FYNNEI. The CDR3 consists of 14 residues. The CDR3 nucleotides are TGTGCCAGGAGGACTAGCGGGAGCACAGATACGCAGTATTTT. It codes for CARRTSGSTDTQYF.

The chain combines TRBV5-6 with TRBJ2-1, with 16 bases lining up with TRBD2. CDR1 is SGHDT, CDR2 YYEEEE, per germline. This CDR3 spans 16 amino acids. With 3 bases clipped from V and 4 bases from J, the junction kept 1 base outside the gene matches. The CDR3: CASSWGLAGGYNEQFF. The DNA of the CDR3 is TGTGCCAGCAGCTGGGGACTAGCGGGAGGGTACAATGAGCAGTTCTTC.

This clonotype was picked up many times. This chain uses TRBV19 with TRBJ2-5; 12 bases fit TRBD2. Trimming cost V 4 bases and J 2 bases; bases outside gene matches: 5. The CDR3 sequence is 16 residues long. Germline V gives CDR1 LNHDA, CDR2 SQIVND (reference sequence). This CDR3 reads CASSNPSGGVQETQYF. The CDR3 region has the DNA TGTGCCAGTAGTAACCCTAGCGGGGGGGTTCAAGAGACCCAGTACTTC.

This clonotype was recorded only once. The V call is TRBV7-2, the J call TRBJ1-2, with 8 bases matching TRBD1. The CDR3 loop spans 15 amino acids. The germline V gene has CDR1 SGHTA and CDR2 FQGNSA. Losses at the gene ends were 5 bases for V and 6 bases for J; bases not matched to a gene: 11. The CDR3 spells CASSPRAGGFDGYTF. Here the CDR3 DNA reads TGTGCCAGCAGCCCGCGGGCAGGGGGCTTTGATGGCTACACCTTC.

V gene TRBV2 combines with J gene TRBJ1-4, with 10 bases identical to TRBD1. This CDR3 region has 14 residues. Germline-derived CDR1 and CDR2 are SNHLY and FYNNEI. The V segment lost 6 bases and the J segment 6 bases; nucleotides outside the gene matches: 4. The CDR3 DNA is TGTGCCAGCAGGCCCGGGACAGGGGATGAAAAACTGTTTTTT. Translating gives CASRPGTGDEKLFF.

This clonotype was counted only a few times. The chain employs TRBV7-3 and TRBJ1-1, with TRBD1 as a possible D gene (5 bases). Trimming pared 5 bases from V and 1 base from J, leaving 8 bases between. The CDR3 totals 13 residues. Germline V CDR1 and CDR2: SGHTA, FQGTGA. For the CDR3, the DNA is TGTGCCAGCAGCCTGACAGCGAACACTGAAGCTTTCTTT. Its translation is CASSLTANTEAFF.

V is TRBV7-9 and J is TRBJ1-1; D uncertain. The CDR3 covers 16 residues. V lost 1 base and J 1 base, leaving 13 bases between the germline ends. CDR1 and CDR2 from the germline V gene are SEHNR and FQNEAQ (reference sequence). CDR3 in DNA: TGTGCCAGCAGCTTAGGAGTGGGCGGAGGGAACACTGAAGCTTTCTTT. Amino acid sequence: CASSLGVGGGNTEAFF.

This clonotype has ten or more counts. Likely a read error: the CDR3 ends without its conserved phenylalanine or tryptophan. The V call is TRBV4-1, the J call TRBJ2-7; a weak D match, TRBD2 (5 bases). V was cut by 5 bases and J by 4 bases, with 12 bases left in between. This CDR3 is built from 13 residues. Germline V CDR1 and CDR2: MGHRA, YSYEKL. The CDR3 here is CASSRELLYEQYL. CDR3 in DNA: TGCGCCAGCAGCAGGGAGTTGCTGTACGAGCAGTACCTC.

This clonotype was detected ten times or more. The chain is built from TRBV12-3 or TRBV12-4 and TRBJ2-7; D remains unclear. Trimming took 2 bases from V and 3 from J, leaving 8 bases between them. The CDR3 extends over 13 amino acids. CDR3 nucleotides: TGTGCCAGCAGTTTAAACATCTACTACGAGCAGTACTTC. The encoded protein is CASSLNIYYEQYF.